The rows below give T cell receptor beta chains drawn from one sample of a study of blood T cell repertoires in COVID-19. Using immunoSEQ multiplex PCR, the repertoire was profiled, and TCRdb retains in-frame clones only, with some absent. The sample lists some 99,000 clones, approximately 84% occurring once. Source material: peripheral blood. The receptors were sampled from a woman in her fifties or sixties with acute or convalescent COVID-19. The CDR3 runs from the conserved cysteine through the conserved F or W. The D gene is left open where the match is weak. Size is omitted from some rows. Given values are once, few, many or a class for expanded clones.

J	size	V	D	length	CDR3	DNA
TRBJ2-2	NA	TRBV19	TRBD2	16	CASRGVAGSNTGELFF	TGTGCCAGCCGGGGGGTAGCGGGGTCAAACACCGGGGAGCTGTTTTTT
TRBJ2-7	NA	TRBV3-1/TRBV3-2	NA	13	CASSQGWGDEQYF	TGTGCCAGCAGCCAGGGATGGGGGGACGAGCAGTACTTC
TRBJ1-2	NA	TRBV12-3/TRBV12-4	NA	13	CASSLHGGYGYTF	TGTGCCAGCAGCCTCCATGGAGGCTATGGCTACACCTTC
TRBJ2-7	NA	TRBV19	TRBD1	15	CASMGKGQGPYEQYF	TGTGCCAGTATGGGTAAGGGACAGGGACCCTACGAGCAGTACTTC
TRBJ2-2	NA	TRBV2	NA	13	CASTTSGAGELFF	TGTGCCAGCACGACTTCCGGGGCCGGGGAGCTGTTTTTT
TRBJ2-2	NA	TRBV3-1/TRBV3-2	TRBD1	15	CASSYGTGDIGELFF	TGTGCCAGCAGTTACGGGACAGGGGATATCGGGGAGCTGTTTTTT
TRBJ2-7	NA	TRBV5-8	TRBD1	12	CASSLLIGQVDF	TGTGCCAGCAGCTTGCTAATCGGACAGGTAGACTTC
TRBJ1-1	NA	TRBV7-6	TRBD1	16	CASSPGQGAVDTEAFF	TGTGCCAGCAGCCCAGGACAGGGGGCTGTGGACACTGAAGCTTTCTTT
TRBJ1-2	NA	TRBV3-1/TRBV3-2	NA	13	CASSQQGAYGYTF	TGTGCCAGCAGCCAACAAGGGGCCTATGGCTACACCTTC
TRBJ1-5	NA	TRBV10-2	TRBD1	17	CASSGVRAGGKDQPQHF	TGCGCCAGCAGTGGTGTACGGGCAGGGGGCAAGGATCAGCCCCAGCATTTT
TRBJ1-1	NA	TRBV7-3	NA	16	CASSLTPSAGRTEAFF	TGTGCCAGCAGCTTAACCCCCTCGGCAGGGAGGACTGAAGCTTTCTTT
TRBJ1-3	NA	TRBV6-6	TRBD1	15	CASAPQGTVGNTIYF	TGTGCCAGCGCCCCCCAAGGGACAGTTGGAAACACCATATATTTT
TRBJ2-2	NA	TRBV5-4	TRBD2	19	CASSSTSGGPLRGGGELFF	TGTGCCAGCAGCTCGACTAGCGGGGGGCCACTCCGAGGGGGCGGGGAGCTGTTTTTT
TRBJ2-1	once	TRBV7-3	NA	11	CASSYTCEQFF	TGTGCCAGCAGCTATACTTGCGAGCAGTTCTTC
TRBJ2-3	once	TRBV5-4	TRBD2	15	CASSSLAGPSDTQYF	TGTGCCAGCAGCTCACTAGCGGGTCCATCCGATACGCAGTATTTT
TRBJ2-5	NA	TRBV29-1	NA	17	CSVEGWFRGGGQETQYF	TGCAGCGTTGAGGGGTGGTTTCGGGGCGGAGGGCAAGAGACCCAGTACTTC
TRBJ1-5	NA	TRBV19	NA	14	CASSIGDYNQPQHF	TGTGCCAGTAGTATCGGGGATTACAATCAGCCCCAGCATTTT
TRBJ2-2	NA	TRBV7-2	NA	15	CASSLQGSDTGELFF	TGTGCCAGCAGCTTACAGGGAAGTGACACCGGGGAGCTGTTTTTT
TRBJ2-5	NA	TRBV13	TRBD1	15	CASSLRQGRKETQYF	TGTGCCAGCAGCCTCCGACAGGGGCGGAAAGAGACCCAGTACTTC
TRBJ2-2	NA	TRBV6-7	TRBD2	18	CASSYWVGLAVPEGELFF	TGTGCCAGCAGTTACTGGGTTGGGCTAGCGGTCCCGGAAGGGGAGCTGTTTTTT
TRBJ2-5	NA	TRBV18	NA	15	CASSPRQGKQETQYF	TGTGCCAGCTCACCACGGCAGGGGAAGCAAGAGACCCAGTACTTC
TRBJ1-2	few	TRBV10-3	TRBD1	15	CAISESTGVGYGYTF	TGTGCCATCAGTGAGTCGACAGGGGTCGGCTATGGCTACACCTTC
TRBJ2-5	few	TRBV11-2	NA	13	CASSLWAGETQYF	TGTGCCAGCAGCTTATGGGCAGGGGAGACCCAGTACTTC
TRBJ2-3	NA	TRBV5-4	NA	16	CASSLWAGASTDTQYF	TGTGCCAGCAGCTTGTGGGCAGGGGCTAGCACAGATACGCAGTATTTT
TRBJ1-4	few	TRBV10-3	NA	14	CAIRGASTGEKLFF	TGTGCCATCAGAGGGGCCTCCACAGGAGAAAAACTGTTTTTT
TRBJ1-5	NA	TRBV2	NA	14	CASMGSGRNQPQHF	TGTGCCAGCATGGGAAGCGGTCGCAATCAGCCCCAGCATTTT
TRBJ1-1	NA	TRBV20-1	NA	14	CSASRQLFNTEAFF	TGCAGTGCTAGTAGACAGCTCTTCAACACTGAAGCTTTCTTT
TRBJ1-6	NA	TRBV27	TRBD1	13	CATSGTGGSPLHF	TGTGCCACATCCGGGACAGGGGGTTCACCCCTCCACTTT
TRBJ1-2	NA	TRBV7-2	NA	15	CASSLLDLSYYGYTF	TGTGCCAGCAGCTTATTAGATTTATCTTACTATGGCTACACCTTC
TRBJ1-2	once	TRBV5-1	TRBD1	14	CASSLEPTGVGYTF	TGCGCCAGCAGCTTGGAGCCGACAGGGGTTGGCTACACCTTC
TRBJ1-5	once	TRBV12-3/TRBV12-4	NA	13	CASSYRVEQPQHF	TGTGCCAGCAGTTACAGGGTAGAACAGCCCCAGCATTTT
TRBJ1-1	few	TRBV5-1	TRBD1	14	CASRSGGSNTEAFF	TGCGCCAGCAGATCAGGGGGTTCGAACACTGAAGCTTTCTTT
TRBJ1-5	few	TRBV5-4	NA	15	CASSLGGAGNQPQHF	TGTGCCAGCAGCTTGGGCGGGGCAGGCAATCAGCCCCAGCATTTT
TRBJ2-7	NA	TRBV24-1	NA	13	CATSRAGAYEQYF	TGTGCCACCTCCCGGGCAGGGGCCTACGAGCAGTACTTC
TRBJ2-3	NA	TRBV27	NA	16	CASSPLLGQSTDTQYF	TGTGCCAGCAGTCCGTTATTGGGACAAAGCACAGATACGCAGTATTTT
TRBJ2-1	NA	TRBV24-1	TRBD2	18	CATSPTGGTGSSYNEQFF	TGTGCCACCAGTCCAACGGGGGGGACCGGAAGCTCCTACAATGAGCAGTTCTTC
TRBJ1-6	NA	TRBV6-6	TRBD1	14	CASSPRQGTSPLHF	TGTGCCAGCAGCCCTCGACAGGGAACATCACCCCTCCACTTT
TRBJ1-1	NA	TRBV18	TRBD1	14	CASSLQGYDTEAFF	TGTGCCAGCTCACTACAGGGGTATGACACTGAAGCTTTCTTT
TRBJ1-2	NA	TRBV29-1	NA	14	CSVVEATGKNGYTF	TGCAGCGTTGTCGAAGCTACAGGGAAGAATGGCTACACCTTC
TRBJ1-1	NA	TRBV18	NA	15	CASSQGSGVWAEAFF	TGTGCCAGCTCACAGGGATCCGGGGTATGGGCTGAAGCTTTCTTT
TRBJ2-3	NA	TRBV4-2	NA	15	CASSQDGTGEDTQYF	TGTGCCAGCAGCCAAGACGGGACTGGAGAGGATACGCAGTATTTT